The clone carrying this TCR beta chain has just a few counts. Its antigen is unknown. This sample is part of a study of blood T cells in healthy people across ages. Study-level points and caveats: Underestimates were what the diversity estimates from one million T cells were considered to be. Researchers report that TCR beta diversity correlated strongly with naive T cell percentage.

The use of a sample-barcoded 5' primer and a J-beta primer mix characterized a second PCR of about 6 to 11 cycles. Every sample produced at least 2.5 million CDR3-containing paired-end reads. TCRdb processed the 5' RACE reads anew with MiXCR; each CDR3 protein has one entry. In the table there are under 1,000,000 distinct CDR3 sequences, about 42% of which are singletons. The sequence was collected from an older man in good health. The sample consisted of blood.

The CDR3 DNA reads as TGTGCCAGCAGCCGACATGGAGAGCAGTACTTC. Its translation: CASSRHGEQYF. The chain combines TRBV3-1 with TRBJ2-5; D is unclear. Trimming took 4 bases from V and 11 from J, leaving 11 bases between them. CDR3 length equals 11 residues. Germline CDR1 and CDR2: LGHDT and YNNKEL (reference sequence).